This is a list of T cell receptor beta chains from one sample in a study of early T cells in non-severe SARS-CoV-2 infection. From the 5' RACE reads, TCRdb called clonotypes with MiXCR, one entry per CDR3 protein. The sample includes 45,000 to 70,000 distinct CDR3 sequences, under 14% of them seen just once. Sequencing was carried out using whole blood. Receptor source: an adult who was a healthcare worker with PCR-confirmed SARS-CoV-2 infection or an uninfected control (not recorded which). Each CDR3 is given with its conserved first and last residue. A D gene is named only where the DNA matches it firmly. The size of a clone is reported for some rows only, either as once, few or many, or as a class for expanded clones.

v_gene	j_gene	abundance	d_gene	CDR3aa	CDR3nt
TRBV9	TRBJ1-1	many	NA	CASSALVGRGGEAFF	TGTGCCAGCAGCGCGCTGGTTGGCAGGGGCGGTGAAGCTTTCTTT
TRBV5-1	TRBJ1-4	NA	NA	CASSLRGEKLFF	TGCGCCAGCAGCTTACGAGGTGAAAAACTGTTTTTT
TRBV20-1	TRBJ2-1	few	NA	CSASGGRYEQFF	TGCAGTGCTAGTGGAGGAAGATACGAGCAGTTCTTC
TRBV20-1	TRBJ2-3	NA	NA	CSAFPLFRGKWTDTQYF	TGCAGTGCTTTTCCCCTCTTCCGCGGGAAATGGACAGATACGCAGTATTTT
TRBV11-1	TRBJ2-5	few	NA	CASSSAQETQYF	TGTGCCAGCAGTAGTGCGCAAGAGACCCAGTACTTC
TRBV11-2	TRBJ1-1	NA	TRBD1	CASSWTGHALSLNTEAFF	TGTGCCAGCAGTTGGACAGGGCACGCTCTCTCACTCAACACTGAAGCTTTCTTT
TRBV20-1	TRBJ1-2	NA	TRBD1	CSPRDSIYGYTF	TGCAGTCCTCGGGACAGTATTTATGGCTACACCTTC
TRBV3-1	TRBJ2-7	few	NA	CASSRGVGEQYF	TGTGCCAGCAGTCGAGGCGTCGGGGAGCAGTACTTC
TRBV28	TRBJ1-5	many	NA	CASSLLDSNQPQHF	TGTGCCAGCAGTTTACTCGATAGCAATCAGCCCCAGCATTTT
TRBV7-3	TRBJ1-3	NA	NA	CASSLTNSENTIYF	TGTGCCAGCAGCTTAACTAACTCTGAAAACACCATATATTTT
TRBV5-1	TRBJ2-7	NA	TRBD1	CASSSTTGTYEQYF	TGCGCCAGCAGCTCAACGACAGGGACCTACGAGCAGTACTTC
TRBV5-5	TRBJ2-5	many	NA	CASSLTETQYF	TGTGCCAGCAGCTTGACGGAGACCCAGTACTTC
TRBV11-2	TRBJ2-2	many	TRBD2	CASSPAGGRTGELFF	TGTGCCAGCAGCCCCGCGGGGGGCCGCACCGGGGAGCTGTTTTTT
TRBV28	TRBJ2-7	many	NA	CASSFSISYEQYF	TGTGCCAGCAGTTTCTCCATTTCCTACGAGCAGTACTTC
TRBV4-2	TRBJ2-2	few	NA	CASSQTVGRGAGELFF	TGTGCCAGCAGCCAAACGGTGGGCCGTGGCGCCGGGGAGCTGTTTTTT
TRBV28	TRBJ2-7	NA	TRBD1	CASGSGTDYEQYF	TGTGCCAGCGGATCCGGGACAGACTACGAGCAGTACTTC
TRBV27	TRBJ2-5	NA	NA	CASSPRVASQETQYF	TGTGCCAGCAGTCCGCGGGTAGCGTCCCAAGAGACCCAGTACTTC
TRBV28	TRBJ1-1	few	TRBD1	CASRRGGFRSTEAFF	TGTGCCAGCAGGAGAGGGGGCTTTCGTAGCACTGAAGCTTTCTTT
TRBV7-9	TRBJ1-2	NA	NA	CASSLSAPVVYGYTF	TGTGCCAGCAGCTTATCGGCACCGGTGGTCTATGGCTACACCTTC
TRBV5-6	TRBJ2-5	few	TRBD2	CASSSSGRQQETQYF	TGTGCCAGCAGCTCTAGCGGTCGGCAGCAAGAGACCCAGTACTTC
TRBV7-2	TRBJ1-2	few	TRBD1	CASSPRQGPLYGYTF	TGTGCCAGCAGCCCTAGACAGGGACCGTTATATGGCTACACCTTC
TRBV20-1	TRBJ2-7	few	NA	CSAQSGSESYEQYF	TGCAGTGCCCAGTCCGGGAGCGAGTCCTACGAGCAGTACTTC
TRBV6-5	TRBJ2-1	many	TRBD1	CASSRGQGEGSYNEQFF	TGTGCCAGCAGCCGAGGACAGGGGGAGGGCTCCTACAATGAGCAGTTCTTC
TRBV27	TRBJ2-7	large	TRBD1	CASRLGTGGYEQYF	TGTGCCAGCAGGTTGGGGACAGGGGGTTACGAGCAGTACTTC
TRBV7-2	TRBJ2-7	NA	NA	CASSFTRNEQYF	TGTGCCAGCAGCTTCACTCGTAACGAGCAGTACTTC
TRBV20-1	TRBJ1-5	many	TRBD1	CSASDRGNQPQHF	TGCAGTGCTTCCGACAGGGGCAACCAGCCCCAGCATTTT
TRBV20-1	TRBJ2-7	many	NA	CSARDKLAQTGEQYF	TGCAGTGCTAGAGATAAACTAGCACAAACGGGGGAGCAGTACTTC
TRBV27	TRBJ2-1	NA	TRBD2	CASSVRSGLYYNEQFF	TGTGCCAGCAGTGTAAGATCGGGACTATATTACAATGAGCAGTTCTTC
TRBV2	TRBJ2-3	NA	NA	CASSPIAYTQYF	TGTGCCAGCAGTCCTATAGCTTATACGCAGTATTTT
TRBV10-1	TRBJ2-1	NA	NA	CASPTPGDTCNEQFF	TGCGCCAGCCCCACCCCGGGGGACACCTGCAATGAGCAGTTCTTC
TRBV2	TRBJ1-3	few	NA	CASSLGGTPRSGNTIYF	TGTGCCAGCAGCCTGGGGGGTACACCTCGCTCTGGAAACACCATATATTTT
TRBV7-9	TRBJ2-3	few	TRBD1	CASSLVDRGDTQYF	TGTGCCAGCAGCTTGGTGGACAGGGGAGATACGCAGTATTTT
TRBV11-2	TRBJ2-3	NA	NA	CASSLRPMDTQYF	TGTGCCAGCAGCTTACGGCCAATGGATACGCAGTATTTT
TRBV11-2	TRBJ2-1	NA	TRBD2	CASSSRAGGPNNEQFF	TGTGCCAGCAGCTCCAGAGCGGGGGGGCCAAACAATGAGCAGTTCTTC
TRBV12-3/TRBV12-4	TRBJ2-6	few	NA	CASSFWRAGANVLTF	TGTGCCAGCAGTTTTTGGCGGGCTGGGGCCAACGTCCTGACTTTC
TRBV20-1	TRBJ2-1	many	NA	CSARWPGASSYNEQFF	TGCAGTGCTAGATGGCCTGGGGCAAGCTCCTACAATGAGCAATTCTTC
TRBV20-1	TRBJ2-2	NA	NA	CSAPVLQAGELFF	TGCAGTGCCCCGGTGCTGCAGGCCGGGGAGCTGTTTTTT
TRBV20-1	TRBJ1-5	NA	NA	CSAAASGRDQPQHF	TGCAGTGCTGCCGCTTCAGGGCGAGATCAGCCCCAGCATTTT
TRBV15	TRBJ2-3	NA	NA	CATSRVSDTQYF	TGTGCCACCAGCAGAGTTAGCGATACGCAGTATTTT
TRBV10-3	TRBJ2-1	few	TRBD2	CAISSGRGDEQFF	TGTGCCATCAGTAGCGGGAGGGGGGATGAGCAGTTCTTC
TRBV20-1	TRBJ2-5	few	NA	CSAGYDWETQYF	TGCAGTGCGGGGTACGACTGGGAGACCCAGTACTTC
TRBV15	TRBJ2-1	few	NA	CATSREGTLSYNEQFF	TGTGCCACCAGCAGAGAAGGGACCCTCTCCTACAATGAGCAGTTCTTC
TRBV6-1	TRBJ1-1	many	NA	CASSDGAGRWGTEAFF	TGTGCCAGCAGTGACGGGGCGGGACGGTGGGGCACTGAAGCTTTCTTT
TRBV4-1	TRBJ2-1	many	NA	CASSQDIRAGWNEQFF	TGCGCCAGCAGCCAAGATATAAGGGCAGGGTGGAATGAGCAGTTCTTC
TRBV4-1	TRBJ2-1	few	TRBD1	CASSSPGQGHNEQFF	TGCGCCAGCAGCTCCCCGGGACAGGGACATAATGAGCAGTTCTTC
TRBV7-9	TRBJ2-7	NA	NA	CASSLSPPSRYEQYF	TGTGCCAGCAGCTTATCCCCACCTTCTAGGTACGAGCAGTACTTC
TRBV28	TRBJ2-5	few	TRBD2	CASSSLAGGGETQYF	TGTGCCAGCAGTTCCCTAGCGGGGGGCGGTGAGACCCAGTACTTC